The clone carrying this TCR beta chain was seen once. This sample is drawn from a study of blood T cell repertoires in COVID-19. In the study overall: Sample material is recorded as cDNA or gDNA derived from T cells, B-cell-depleted T cells, or PBMCs.

Libraries were prepared by immunoSEQ multiplex PCR; TCRdb keeps only in-frame clonotypes and omits some of them. There are 95,000 to 110,000 clones in the sample; 70% to 90% occur only once, and 3% to 3.5% lies in the top ten. Germline loops: CDR1 MNHNS, CDR2 SASEGT. The CDR3 runs 18 residues. J gave up 4 bases and V 3 bases, and 15 bases lay outside the gene matches. The sequencing input was peripheral blood. This clonotype was sampled from a man over 45 in a cohort sampled during active COVID-19. V gene TRBV6-1 combines with J gene TRBJ1-2; 9 positions agree with TRBD1. The CDR3, as DNA: TGTGCCAGCAGTGACCCTCTTTATGGGACAGGGAAGATCTATGGCTACACCTTC. It codes for CASSDPLYGTGKIYGYTF.